This TCR beta chain was identified during a study of identical twins. Healthy Caucasians, and only they, were the donors. Template switching, a step in the protocol, added a universal primer site, and cDNA carried unique molecular identifiers. MiXCR was run by TCRdb on the 5' RACE reads, yielding one entry per CDR3 protein. The sample includes about 490,000 distinct CDR3 sequences, 12% to 15% of them seen just once. This clonotype was detected only a few times. This sample was shared with a second study, whose subject was yellow fever vaccine responses in identical twins. Per that paper: On the reported evidence, twins' vaccine T cell responses seemed partly convergent and partly personalized.

The sequenced sample was CD4+ T cells sorted from blood. The receptor's source is a woman aged 18 to 35 in good health.

In DNA form, the CDR3 reads TGTGCCACCAGTCCGGGGGTAGGGGACAATGAGCAGTTCTTC. This encodes CATSPGVGDNEQFF. This chain connects TRBV24-1 to TRBJ2-1; maybe TRBD2 (6 bases). Germline values: CDR1 KGHDR, CDR2 SFDVKD. Trimming removed 6 bases at V and 5 bases at J, with 13 bases between. The CDR3 contains 14 residues.